Here is one T cell receptor beta chain with its context. Its target antigen remains unknown. No much larger clone exists at a distance of one base, and base qualities are not known. The library was generated by the immunoSEQ multiplex PCR assay. TCRdb stores this immuneACCESS table with in-frame sequences only. Part of the clones is absent; in the studies checked, under half of the shortfall reflects unresolved V genes, and no reason is known for the rest. Present in this sample are roughly 110,000 clones, about 80% of which were seen just once. 3.3% of the sample is held by the ten biggest clonotypes. The sample is drawn from a study of radiotherapy plus CTLA-4 blockade in lung cancer (dated by TCRdb to 2016 to 2018). Notes on the research overall: Objective responses occurred in about 20% of enrolled patients, and approximately 34% achieved disease control. Findings and caveats that apply to the study as a whole: TCR clones derived from tumors expanded in peripheral blood after treatment with radiotherapy and ipilimumab. The strongest predictors of response, as reported, were early dynamic changes in blood T cell clones along with a rise in serum interferon-beta after radiation.

Per the germline V gene, SGDLS is the CDR1 and YYNGEE is the CDR2. V and J are truncated by 4 bases and 3 bases respectively, leaving an intervening sequence of 25 bases. There are 18 amino acids in the CDR3, from cysteine to phenylalanine inclusive. The read is trimmed to its CDR3 DNA, 54 bases read in frame from base 1. In this study, focal radiation therapy paired with CTLA-4 blockade (ipilimumab) was tested in patients who had chemo-refractory metastatic non-small-cell lung cancer. The sequencing here drew on peripheral blood, taken from a patient treated with radiotherapy plus ipilimumab. This TCR was recovered from a human donor with non-small cell lung cancer that progressed on radiotherapy plus ipilimumab. Some clones in this sample may be carry-over from other donors' samples. This sequence uses TRBV9 and TRBJ1-1, with TRBD1 as a weak D call on 5 bases. The DNA reads TGTGCCAGCAGCCCCTTTCGGCCAGTGCGCAGGGAGGACACTGAAGCTTTCTTT. This sequence encodes CASSPFRPVRREDTEAFF.